The sequence of this TCR beta chain was determined in a study of a mutant IDH1 vaccine in newly diagnosed glioma. Study-wide background: Of treated patients, approximately 60% were men and roughly 38% women, averaging around 42 years. Earlier treatment was radiotherapy, temozolomide, or both, with most getting both.

General study findings and limits: Variations in leading peripheral T cell clonotypes appeared to have no connection with pseudoprogression.

Turning to this clone: Its antigen remains unknown.

Clones were sequenced by immunoSEQ multiplex PCR, and TCRdb holds only the in-frame ones, with some missing. The sample consists of 50,000 to 70,000 clones, roughly 68% of them appearing once. V shed 3 bases and J shed 9 bases, with 15 bases lying between them. The CDR3 contains 13 residues. The germline V gene encodes CDR1 MNHNS and CDR2 SASEGT. Time point denoted: week 35, safety follow-up. Topical imiquimod was applied with each vaccine dose, which held 300 ug of mutant IDH1 20-mer peptide. The sequencing here drew on PBMCs, taken from a glioma patient whose treatment included an IDH1 peptide vaccine. The rearrangement uses TRBV6-1 and TRBJ2-7; no definite D call. The sequence derives from a man aged 50-60 years with glioma. The CDR3 spells CASSEAFPSGQYF. The CDR3 DNA is TGTGCCAGCAGTGAGGCGTTTCCCTCGGGGCAGTACTTC.